One and the same sample provided the 7 T cell receptor beta chains below, sequenced in a study of blood T cells in healthy people across ages. With a J-beta primer mix and a sample-barcoded 5' primer, a second PCR ran roughly 6 to 11 cycles. TCRdb used MiXCR to reprocess the 5' RACE reads, holding one entry per CDR3 protein. The sample includes 630,000 or so distinct CDR3 sequences, about 32% of them seen just once. The sequenced sample consisted of blood. The receptors here all came from a woman aged 80 or over in good health.

This chain links TRBV30 with TRBJ1-2; D uncertain. V dropped 3 bases and J dropped 3 bases, with 17 bases sitting between them. CDR1 is GTSNPN, CDR2 SVGIG, per germline (reference sequence). CDR3 length: 15 residues. The CDR3 here is CAWRASSARYYGYTF. The CDR3 coding sequence is TGTGCCTGGAGGGCTTCTAGCGCGAGGTACTATGGCTACACCTTC.

This clonotype was found many times. This chain connects TRBV20-1 to TRBJ2-3; TRBD2 agrees at 9 bases. V shed 5 bases, J shed 0 bases, and the junction held 6 bases outside the gene matches. The CDR3 is 15 residues long. Germline V gene lookup returns CDR1 DFQATT and CDR2 SNEGSKA (reference sequence). The CDR3 here is CSARKRGASTDTQYF. In nucleotides, the CDR3 is TGCAGTGCTCGGAAGCGGGGGGCTAGCACAGATACGCAGTATTTT.

This clonotype was picked up many times. V gene TRBV6-5 combines with J gene TRBJ1-1, with D possibly being TRBD1 (5 bases). CDR1 is MNHEY, CDR2 SVGAGI, per germline. V shed 6 bases and J shed 5 bases, with 13 bases lying between them. CDR3 length: 13 amino acids. CDR3 residues: CASRGTAFTEAFF. The CDR3 bases are TGTGCCAGCAGAGGGACGGCCTTTACTGAAGCTTTCTTT.

The table lists this clonotype with many counts. The gene calls are TRBV6-1 and TRBJ2-1; 7 nucleotides line up with TRBD2. This CDR3 is built from 14 residues. Germline V gives CDR1 MNHNS, CDR2 SASEGT. The trim removed 6 bases at V and 6 bases at J, leaving 8 bases unmatched. The CDR3 protein is CASREGLRFNEQFF. Here the CDR3 DNA reads TGTGCCAGCAGAGAGGGACTACGCTTCAATGAGCAGTTCTTC.

This clonotype was counted ten times or more. J is TRBJ2-3 and V is TRBV6-5; possible D gene TRBD2, 6 bases. The CDR3 is 15 amino acids. Germline V lookup: CDR1 MNHEY, CDR2 SVGAGI. V was clipped by 2 bases and J by 1 base, with 10 bases between them. In nucleotides, the CDR3 is TGTGCCAGCAGTTACGTCGGGACTGGCACAGATACGCAGTATTTT. Residues: CASSYVGTGTDTQYF.

This clonotype turned up a few times. The junction does not match germline at one end; this may be a read error. The chain carries TRBV7-3 and TRBJ2-7; no firm D call. CDR3 size: 10 residues. Germline V gene sequence: CDR1 SGHTA, CDR2 FQGTGA. The CDR3 spells CASTQETRYF. The CDR3, as DNA: TGTGCCAGCACCCAAGAGACCCGGTATTTC.

Comments on this clonotype: This may be a read error: a much more frequent sequence differs by one nucleotide. V is TRBV5-1 and J is TRBJ2-6, with D perhaps matching TRBD2 (5 bases). CDR1 and CDR2 from the germline V gene are SGHRS and YFSETQ. V lost 0 bases, J lost 0 bases, and 10 bases lay in between. This CDR3 has 17 amino acids. The CDR3 spells CASSLVARSSGANVLTF. In DNA form, the CDR3 reads TGCGCCAGCAGCTTGGTAGCGCGGAGCTCTGGGGCCAACGTCCTGACTTTC.